The subject of this entry is one T cell receptor (beta chain). What it binds is not known. The germline V gene has CDR1 MNHEY and CDR2 SVGEGT. Trimming took 7 bases from V and 2 from J, leaving 14 bases between them. The CDR3 is 14 amino acids. The sample originates from a study of T-cell memory formation after mild COVID-19. Study-wide background: Largely, TCR clusters stayed within a single donor. The study, taken as a whole, reports: Researchers could not confirm that second-wave clones peaking on day 37 targeted SARS-CoV-2. Mainly CM and EM harbored the contracting CD4+ clones; mainly EMRA harbored the CD8+ ones.

The authors produced TCR alpha and TCR beta cDNA libraries with sample barcodes and UMIs by 5'RACE using constant-segment primers. Each CDR3 protein gets one entry after TCRdb re-called the 5' RACE reads with MiXCR. This sample carries roughly 600,000 distinct CDR3 sequences, roughly 18% of them seen once, and the ten largest clones take about 12%. The V gene is TRBV6-2 or TRBV6-3, the J gene TRBJ1-1, with a possible D match to TRBD1 (5 bases). Sequenced input: PBMCs or a T cell subset sorted from them (not recorded which). The clonotype was recovered from an adult woman who had mild COVID-19 (a few samples of this study predate the infection). Cell type and time point are not known. In DNA, the CDR3 is TGTGCCAGCACCCTGACCCAGGGTAACACTGAAGCTTTCTTT. It encodes CASTLTQGNTEAFF.